This T cell receptor beta chain was captured by sequencing in a study of cytomegalovirus exposure and HLA in healthy donors. The PCR ran on 60 Vbeta and 13 Jbeta primers. Measured with immunoSEQ multiplex PCR; TCRdb has only the in-frame clones, and not every one. The repertoire holds over 95,000 clones, with roughly three quarters as singletons. Trimming stripped 1 base from V and 3 bases from J, with 14 bases between. This CDR3 is built from 15 residues. CDR1 SGHRS and CDR2 YFSETQ come from the germline V gene. J is TRBJ2-7 and V is TRBV5-1; weak D call: TRBD1 (5 bases). Material: PBMCs. The sequence was obtained from a woman between 35 and 50 years old in good health and CMV-seropositive. CDR3 sequence reads: CASSLSQGRVYEQYF. DNA for the CDR3: TGCGCCAGCAGCTTGAGCCAGGGTAGGGTCTACGAGCAGTACTTC.